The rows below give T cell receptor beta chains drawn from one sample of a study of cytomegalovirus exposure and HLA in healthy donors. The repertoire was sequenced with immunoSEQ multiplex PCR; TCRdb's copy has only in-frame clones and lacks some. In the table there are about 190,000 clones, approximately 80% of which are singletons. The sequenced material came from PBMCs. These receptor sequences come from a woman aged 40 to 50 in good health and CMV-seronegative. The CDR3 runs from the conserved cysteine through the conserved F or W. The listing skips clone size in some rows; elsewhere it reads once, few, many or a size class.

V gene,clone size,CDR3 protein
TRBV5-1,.,CASSPTGITGELFF
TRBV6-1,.,CASSEVGQGDGYTF
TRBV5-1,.,CASSLDRVEEQFF
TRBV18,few,CASSGRQDGELFF
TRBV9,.,CASSQQGAGDGYTF
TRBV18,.,CASSPIQGAGEQYF
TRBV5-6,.,CASSTFAGIYNEQFF
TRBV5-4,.,CASSSSGTGVEKLFF
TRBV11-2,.,CASSLGLAGTYNEQFF
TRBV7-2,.,CASSPAGRPSYNEQFF
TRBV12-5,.,CASGSAGDANTGELFF
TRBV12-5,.,CASGLRGQGAETQYF
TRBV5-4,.,CASSLGAGGVTEAFF
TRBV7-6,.,CAWASGRSYEQYF
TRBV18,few,CASSLRSNTGELFF
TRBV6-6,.,CASRTGGIGNTIYF
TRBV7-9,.,CASSLAALDSRGSGNTIYF
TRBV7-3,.,CASSLISPSGAGELFF
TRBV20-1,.,CSARAYDEQFF
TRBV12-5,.,CASGSDSYSGNTIYF
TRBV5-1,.,CASSLEGSSPLHF
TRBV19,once,CASSYGQVSAEAFF
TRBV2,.,CASSQGLAGGRETQYF
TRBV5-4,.,CASSPVGAPGEKLFF
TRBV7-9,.,CASSFDTGGARTEAFF
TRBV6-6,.,CASSTGGWAGYTF
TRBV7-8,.,CASSGTNIQETQYF
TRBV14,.,CASSPGASGSADTQYF
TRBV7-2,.,CASSSGTGGKFTGELFF
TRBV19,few,CASRPGIAGDAYNEQFF
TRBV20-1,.,CSVLVDTEAFF
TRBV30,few,CAWSVALAGVETQYF
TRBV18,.,CASSTEGDQPQHF
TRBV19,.,CASSRERTAMNTEAFF
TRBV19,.,CASSIGTTIALPDTQYF
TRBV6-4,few,CASSDSTSGSTDTQYF
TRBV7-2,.,CASSLGGRGSYEQYF
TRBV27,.,CASSKDNGRTAFF
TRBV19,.,CASSRNTGVADTQYF